This TCR beta chain was recorded in a study of blood T cell repertoires in COVID-19. This table comes from immunoSEQ multiplex PCR, and its TCRdb copy is limited to in-frame clones, with some not included. The sample records around 20,000 clones, more than 80% being singletons. V gave up 4 bases and J gave up 2 bases, with 5 bases separating them. CDR1 and CDR2 from the germline V gene are SGDLS and YYNGEE. This CDR3 has 12 residues. The genes are TRBV9 and TRBJ2-3; D gene uncertain. This receptor was obtained from a woman aged 50 to 65 with active COVID-19. The sequencing sample was made of peripheral blood. CDR3 sequence reads: CASSLNTDTQYF. CDR3 DNA sequence: TGTGCCAGCAGCCTTAACACAGATACGCAGTATTTT.